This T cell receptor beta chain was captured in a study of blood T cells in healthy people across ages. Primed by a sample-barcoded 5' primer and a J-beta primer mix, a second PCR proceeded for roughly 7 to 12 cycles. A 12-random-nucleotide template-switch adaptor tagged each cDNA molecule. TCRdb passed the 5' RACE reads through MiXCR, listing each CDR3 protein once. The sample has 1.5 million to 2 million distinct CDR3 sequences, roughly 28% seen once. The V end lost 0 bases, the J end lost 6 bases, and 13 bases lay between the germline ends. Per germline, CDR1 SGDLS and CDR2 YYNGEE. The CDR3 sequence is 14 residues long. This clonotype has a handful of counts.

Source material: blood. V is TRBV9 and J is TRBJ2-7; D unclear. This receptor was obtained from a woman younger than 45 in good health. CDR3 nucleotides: TGTGCCAGCAGCGTAGCTGTTGCTTCGCGCGAGCAGTACTTC. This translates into CASSVAVASREQYF. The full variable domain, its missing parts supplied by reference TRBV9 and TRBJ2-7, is DSGVTQTPKHLITATGQRVTLRCSPRSGDLSVYWYQQSLDQGLQFLIQYYNGEERAKGNILERFSAQQFPDLHSELNLSSLELGDSALYFCASSVAVASREQYFGPGTRLTVT.